These 9 T cell receptor beta chains share one sample of origin, sequenced in a study of blood T cells in healthy people across ages (dated by TCRdb to 2015 to 2017). The receptor library was made with 5' RACE. TCRdb lists the instrument as Illumina HiSeq 2500. A second PCR of roughly 7 to 11 cycles was performed with a sample-barcoded 5' primer and a J-beta primer mix. TCRdb cleaned the public reads at Q25 with fastp, built clones with MiXCR and kept in-frame beta chains. Rows with one shared CDR3 protein collapse into an entry with the most common genes and DNA. The sample records approximately 880,000 distinct CDR3 sequences, around 48% of which are singletons. The ten largest clonotypes hold around an eighth of the sample. Sequencing was performed on blood. The source of these receptors is a man younger than 40 in good health.

The genes are TRBV20-1 and TRBJ2-5; unclear D gene. The length of the CDR3 is 15 residues. V dropped 3 bases and J dropped 5 bases, with 19 bases sitting between them. Germline CDR1 DFQATT, CDR2 SNEGSKA (reference sequence). The CDR3 region is CSASLNTEARETQYF. The CDR3 nucleotides read TGCAGTGCTAGCCTAAATACAGAGGCGAGGGAGACCCAGTACTTC.

The rearrangement links TRBV21-1 to TRBJ2-7; the table's TRBD1 call for D was not verified on the DNA. TRBV21-1 is a pseudogene. The CDR3 runs 16 residues. The CDR3 DNA is TGTGCCAGCAGCAAAGGCTCAGGGGGCTTTACCTATGAGCAGTACTTC. Translating it yields CASSKGSGGFTYEQYF.

This clonotype came up a few times. J is TRBJ1-1 and V is TRBV12-3 or TRBV12-4; D possibly corresponds to TRBD1 (6 bases). Trimming left V 2 bases short and J 4 bases short, with 11 bases between. The CDR3 is 14 residues long. The CDR3 loop reads CASSLKTGITEAFF. As DNA, the CDR3 is TGTGCCAGCAGTTTAAAAACAGGGATCACTGAAGCTTTCTTT.

V gene TRBV20-1 combines with J gene TRBJ2-4, with a tentative D call TRBD2 (6 bases). V was pared by 1 base and J by 13 bases, with 14 bases between. Germline lookup yields CDR1 DFQATT and CDR2 SNEGSKA (reference sequence). This CDR3 region has 12 residues. The CDR3 bases are TGCAGTGCTAGAGGAGGAGGGCTGGAGCAGTACTTC. Amino acid sequence: CSARGGGLEQYF.

The chain carries TRBV5-1 and TRBJ2-5, with D tentatively TRBD2 (5 bases). The length of the CDR3 is 15 residues. V lost 4 bases, J lost 0 bases, and 13 bases lay in between. The germline gives CDR1 SGHRS, CDR2 YFSETQ. The CDR3 DNA reads TGCGCCAGCAGCGTCCCAAGGGAGTACCAAGAGACCCAGTACTTC. Protein product: CASSVPREYQETQYF.

In this sample, this clonotype turned up a few times. The J gene is TRBJ1-4, the V gene TRBV20-1, with a weak D call TRBD1 (5 bases). Trimming shortened V by 6 bases and J by 4 bases, and 12 bases separated the two germline ends. Germline V CDR1 and CDR2: DFQATT, SNEGSKA (reference sequence). The CDR3 spans 13 residues. The CDR3 loop is CSALGRVNEKLFF. The CDR3 DNA sequence: TGCAGTGCCTTGGGACGGGTTAATGAAAAACTGTTTTTT.

This clonotype was found a few times. V and J are TRBV4-1 and TRBJ2-5; 15 bases are a match to TRBD2. J lost 2 bases, V lost 2 bases, and 9 bases had no gene match. This CDR3 spans 19 amino acids. Germline V gene sequence: CDR1 MGHRA, CDR2 YSYEKL. The CDR3 loop reads CASSQSGTSGGYPQETQYF. The CDR3 nucleotides read TGCGCCAGCAGCCAATCCGGGACTAGCGGGGGGTACCCTCAAGAGACCCAGTACTTC.

Turning to this clonotype: A junction boundary mismatches the germline segment, possibly from a read error. The chain joins TRBV12-3 or TRBV12-4 to TRBJ2-4, with 7 nucleotides matching TRBD1. This CDR3 region has 12 residues. The CDR3 sequence is CVSRSDRNIQYF. CDR3 coding DNA: TGTGTCAGCAGATCGGACAGGAACATTCAGTACTTC.

This clonotype came up once. V gene TRBV6-5 combines with J gene TRBJ1-5, with a possible D match to TRBD1 (5 bases). Germline V gene data show CDR1 as MNHEY and CDR2 as SVGAGI. Trimming took off 0 bases at V and 1 base at J, with 10 bases between the two ends. The CDR3 is 16 amino acids. CDR3 loop: CASSYSGPRSNQPQHF. The CDR3 DNA follows: TGTGCCAGCAGTTACTCGGGACCGCGGAGCAATCAGCCCCAGCATTTT.